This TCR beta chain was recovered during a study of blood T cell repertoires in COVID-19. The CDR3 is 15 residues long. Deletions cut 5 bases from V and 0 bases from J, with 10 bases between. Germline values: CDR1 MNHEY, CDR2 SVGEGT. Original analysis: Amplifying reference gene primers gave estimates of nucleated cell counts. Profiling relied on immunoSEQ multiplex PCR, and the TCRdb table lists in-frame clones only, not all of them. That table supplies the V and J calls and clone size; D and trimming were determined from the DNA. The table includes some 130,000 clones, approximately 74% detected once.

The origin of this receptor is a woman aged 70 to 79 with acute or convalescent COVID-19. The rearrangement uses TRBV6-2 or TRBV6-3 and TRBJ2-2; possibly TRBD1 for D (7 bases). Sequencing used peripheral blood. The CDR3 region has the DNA TGTGCCAGCAGTGCGGGACAGTCGAACACCGGGGAGCTGTTTTTT. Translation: CASSAGQSNTGELFF.